The 18 T cell receptor beta chains below were found in one sample sequenced in a study of OX40 agonist ivuxolimab in advanced cancers. Libraries were prepared by immunoSEQ multiplex PCR; TCRdb keeps only in-frame clonotypes and omits some of them. The sample lists roughly 20,000 clones, 87% occurring once. The sequencing used CD4+ or CD8+ T cells sorted from blood, collected in a trial of the OX40 agonist ivuxolimab. Every receptor here comes from an adult with an advanced solid tumor such as melanoma, head and neck, liver or kidney cancer.

The chain employs TRBV6-5 and TRBJ1-4; maybe TRBD1 (6 bases). CDR1 is MNHEY, CDR2 SVGAGI, per germline. This CDR3 comprises 15 residues. Trimming took off 6 bases at V and 8 bases at J, with 19 bases between the two ends. The CDR3 sequence is CASRNTQGGGEKLFF. For the CDR3, the DNA is TGTGCCAGCAGGAACACACAGGGAGGTGGCGAAAAACTGTTTTTT.

The V call is TRBV10-3, the J call TRBJ1-1, with D possibly TRBD1 on 6 matching bases. This CDR3 spans 15 amino acids. Germline CDR1 ENHRY, CDR2 SYGVKD. Trimming removed 0 bases at V and 1 base at J, with 9 bases between. The CDR3 DNA sequence: TGTGCCATCAGTGAGTCTCAGGGGTCGAACACTGAAGCTTTCTTT. Amino acid sequence: CAISESQGSNTEAFF.

The genes are TRBV9 and TRBJ2-1; TRBD1 is a possible D gene (5 bases). The CDR3 loop spans 17 amino acids. The germline V gene has CDR1 SGDLS and CDR2 YYNGEE. Trimming left V 3 bases short and J 3 bases short, with 19 bases between. CDR3 sequence: CASSAEVRMTVYNEQFF. In nucleotides, the CDR3 is TGTGCCAGCAGCGCCGAGGTAAGAATGACAGTCTACAATGAGCAGTTCTTC. The variable domain in full, completed from reference TRBV9 and TRBJ2-1, reads DSGVTQTPKHLITATGQRVTLRCSPRSGDLSVYWYQQSLDQGLQFLIQYYNGEERAKGNILERFSAQQFPDLHSELNLSSLELGDSALYFCASSAEVRMTVYNEQFFGPGTRLTVL.

The chain employs TRBV6-4 and TRBJ2-3; D is undetermined. Germline lookup yields CDR1 MRHNA and CDR2 SNTAGT. The V end lost 7 bases, the J end lost 0 bases, and 14 bases lay between the germline ends. The CDR3 covers 15 residues. As DNA, the CDR3 is TGTGCCAGCACTTTGACTGAGTTAAGCACAGATACGCAGTATTTT. This sequence encodes CASTLTELSTDTQYF.

A note on this clone: One junction end does not reproduce the germline sequence, and a read error may be involved. The CDR3 is CASSLDGEETQYF. The CDR3 nucleotides are TGTGCTAGCAGCTTAGATGGCGAAGAGACCCAGTACTTC. The chain is built from TRBV7-7 and TRBJ2-5, with no clear D. The germline V gene has CDR1 SSHAT and CDR2 FNYEAQ (reference sequence). This CDR3 spans 13 amino acids. Filled out from reference TRBV7-7 and TRBJ2-5, the complete variable domain reads GAGVSQSPRYKVTKRGQDVTLRCDPISSHATLYWYQQALGQGPEFLTYFNYEAQPDKSGLPSDRFSAERPEGSISTLTIQRTEQRDSAMYRCASSLDGEETQYFGPGTRLLVL.

V usage is TRBV5-4 and J usage is TRBJ2-5, with 9 bases that match TRBD2. The length of the CDR3 is 17 residues. J gave up 5 bases and V 1 base, and 12 bases lay outside the gene matches. Germline CDR1 SGHNT, CDR2 YYREEE (reference sequence). The CDR3 loop is CASSLTGGGAGAETQYF. CDR3 in DNA: TGTGCCAGCAGCTTGACTGGCGGGGGGGCCGGGGCGGAGACCCAGTACTTC.

The rearrangement links TRBV7-6 to TRBJ2-7; the match to TRBD1 covers 7 bases. The ends lost 1 base at V and 3 bases at J; junction bases unmatched: 6. Germline lookup yields CDR1 SGHVS and CDR2 FNYEAQ. The CDR3 extends over 15 amino acids. The CDR3 coding sequence is TGTGCCAGCAGCTTAGGTGAAGGGGGCGTCTACGAGCAGTACTTC. It codes for CASSLGEGGVYEQYF.

This chain uses TRBV19 with TRBJ1-1; 8 bases fit TRBD1. This CDR3 has 15 amino acids. Germline lookup yields CDR1 LNHDA and CDR2 SQIVND (reference sequence). With V trimmed by 3 bases and J by 0 bases, 3 bases remained unmatched. The CDR3 sequence is CASSITGGLNTEAFF. The CDR3 DNA follows: TGTGCCAGTAGTATTACAGGGGGTTTGAACACTGAAGCTTTCTTT.

This chain connects TRBV4-1 to TRBJ1-4; tentatively, D is TRBD1 (5 bases). The ends were cut back, 0 bases at V and 8 bases at J, with 16 bases in the middle. The CDR3 contains 16 residues. Germline V gene lookup returns CDR1 MGHRA and CDR2 YSYEKL. CDR3 sequence reads: CASSQDLGAGREKLFF. The CDR3 region has the DNA TGCGCCAGCAGCCAAGATTTGGGAGCAGGGCGGGAAAAACTGTTTTTT.

The chain recombines TRBV15 with TRBJ2-7; TRBD1 matches 8 bases. Germline V CDR1 and CDR2: LNHNV, YYDKDF (reference sequence). The CDR3 is made up of 16 amino acids. Trimming cost V 1 base and J 3 bases; bases outside gene matches: 8. CDR3 protein: CATSRGGTGGGYEQYF. The DNA for the CDR3 is TGTGCCACCAGCAGAGGGGGCACAGGGGGAGGCTACGAGCAGTACTTC.

The rearrangement joins TRBV11-2 to TRBJ2-1; 7 positions agree with TRBD1. V lost 0 bases to trimming and J lost 4 bases; unmatched junction nucleotides: 6. This CDR3 spans 16 amino acids. Germline loops: CDR1 SGHAT, CDR2 FQNNGV. DNA for the CDR3: TGTGCCAGCAGCTTAGACGGGACAGTGGTTTACAATGAGCAGTTCTTC. It codes for CASSLDGTVVYNEQFF.

The chain combines TRBV6-1 with TRBJ2-3, with no clear D. In germline, CDR1 is MNHNS, CDR2 SASEGT. This CDR3 contains 15 residues. V dropped 0 bases and J dropped 2 bases, with 9 bases sitting between them. The CDR3 sequence is CASSEARTYTDTQYF. The DNA for the CDR3 is TGTGCCAGCAGTGAAGCCAGAACCTACACAGATACGCAGTATTTT.

This chain connects TRBV30 to TRBJ1-1, with TRBD1 as a possible D gene (5 bases). Germline CDR1 and CDR2: GTSNPN and SVGIG (reference sequence). The V and J ends lost 0 bases and 3 bases respectively, with 11 bases between them. The CDR3 sequence is 14 residues long. The CDR3 region has the DNA TGTGCCTGGAGTGTACTCCGGGGACACACTGAAGCTTTCTTT. Its protein product is CAWSVLRGHTEAFF.

DNA for the CDR3: TGTGCCAGCAGCGTAAGCTCGGGTGGGGCCAACGTCCTGACTTTC. This codes for CASSVSSGGANVLTF. This chain links TRBV7-9 with TRBJ2-6; no clear D gene. The CDR3 length is 15 residues. The germline V gene encodes CDR1 SEHNR and CDR2 FQNEAQ (reference sequence). Trimming stripped 5 bases from V and 3 bases from J, with 11 bases between.

The J gene is TRBJ1-2, the V gene TRBV30; no definite D call. V lost 6 bases, J lost 4 bases, and 6 bases lay in between. The CDR3 has 10 amino acids. Looked up from germline, CDR1 is GTSNPN and CDR2 is SVGIG (reference sequence). CDR3 loop: CACMVYGYTF. CDR3 in DNA: TGTGCCTGCATGGTCTATGGCTACACCTTC.

CDR3 coding DNA: TGCGCCAGCAGCCGGGAGACCATCAGTGTGGATGAGCAGTTCTTC. It translates to CASSRETISVDEQFF. The rearrangement links TRBV5-1 to TRBJ2-1, with D possibly TRBD2 on 6 matching bases. The CDR3 sequence is 15 residues long. The ends were cut back, 4 bases at V and 8 bases at J, with 19 bases in the middle. Germline CDR1 is SGHRS and CDR2 is YFSETQ.

This chain links TRBV7-2 with TRBJ1-1, with 8 bases aligning to TRBD1. The CDR3 is 11 amino acids. Trimming at V came to 6 bases and at J to 11 bases, leaving 5 bases not matched to a gene. Germline CDR1 reads SGHTA; CDR2 reads FQGNSA. This chain's CDR3 is CASRNQGAAFF. The CDR3 nucleotides read TGTGCCAGCAGGAACCAGGGGGCGGCTTTCTTT.

The chain couples TRBV6-5 to TRBJ2-1; D not resolved. The V end was cut by 4 bases, the J end by 0 bases, with 10 bases between. CDR3 size: 15 residues. The germline V gene encodes CDR1 MNHEY and CDR2 SVGAGI. CDR3 sequence reads: CASSFTDSSYNEQFF. In nucleotides, the CDR3 is TGTGCCAGCAGTTTTACAGATAGCTCCTACAATGAGCAGTTCTTC.